This entry lists 7 T cell receptor beta chains sequenced from one sample in a study of cytomegalovirus exposure and HLA in healthy donors. Here immunoSEQ multiplex PCR was the method, and the copy in TCRdb shows in-frame clones only, minus some. The profile shows roughly 150,000 clones, around 89% of them singletons. Input material: PBMCs. Receptors originate from a man between 18 and 35 years old in good health and CMV-seronegative.

The gene calls are TRBV5-1 and TRBJ2-5; 8 nucleotides agree with TRBD1. Germline lookup yields CDR1 SGHRS and CDR2 YFSETQ. There are 15 residues in the CDR3. The V gene end was trimmed by 4 bases and the J gene end by 4 bases; junction bases not matched to a gene: 9. CDR3 sequence: CASSHPGTGGETQYF. DNA of the CDR3: TGCGCCAGCAGCCATCCCGGGACAGGAGGAGAGACCCAGTACTTC.

The chain joins TRBV19 to TRBJ1-2, with a possible D match to TRBD1 (5 bases). This CDR3 region has 15 residues. Germline values: CDR1 LNHDA, CDR2 SQIVND (reference sequence). V was clipped by 7 bases and J by 4 bases, with 19 bases between them. DNA for the CDR3: TGTGCCAGTAAGGGGCAGGACGAAGTAGGCTATGGCTACACCTTC. It specifies CASKGQDEVGYGYTF. The full variable domain, in which reference TRBV19 and TRBJ1-2 provide the parts outside the CDR3, is DGGITQSPKYLFRKEGQNVTLSCEQNLNHDAMYWYRQDPGQGLRLIYYSQIVNDFQKGDIAEGYSVSREKKESFPLTVTSAQKNPTAFYLCASKGQDEVGYGYTFGSGTRLTVV.

The genes are TRBV7-9 and TRBJ1-5; unclear D gene. The CDR3 is made up of 14 amino acids. Between the trimmed V and J ends, which lost 8 bases and 5 bases, there was a span of 16 bases. Germline V gives CDR1 SEHNR, CDR2 FQNEAQ (reference sequence). The CDR3 DNA is TGTGCCAGCGGGTTTACGGGGTTGGATCAGCCCCAGCATTTT. This sequence encodes CASGFTGLDQPQHF.

This chain links TRBV7-9 with TRBJ2-3; the D gene is possibly TRBD2 (6 bases). V was cut by 4 bases and J by 8 bases, with 13 bases left in between. The CDR3 contains 13 residues. Germline assignment: CDR1 SEHNR and CDR2 FQNEAQ (reference sequence). The chain's CDR3 is CASSSQTSSTQYF. In nucleotides, the CDR3 is TGTGCCAGCAGCTCCCAGACTAGTAGTACGCAGTATTTT. Full variable domain (remainder filled in from reference TRBV7-9 and TRBJ2-3): DTGVSQNPRHKITKRGQNVTFRCDPISEHNRLYWYRQTLGQGPEFLTYFQNEAQLEKSRLLSDRFSAERPKGSFSTLEIQRTEQGDSAMYLCASSSQTSSTQYFGPGTRLTVL.

This clone was seen once. The chain recombines TRBV5-6 with TRBJ2-4, with D uncertain. This CDR3 has 14 amino acids. With 5 bases removed from V and 1 base from J, the gap between germline ends came to 10 bases. CDR1 is SGHDT and CDR2 is YYEEEE in the germline V gene. CDR3 amino acids: CASSISLAKNIQYF. The CDR3 coding sequence is TGTGCCAGCAGTATTAGTCTGGCCAAAAACATTCAGTACTTC.

The chain is built from TRBV6-5 and TRBJ2-2; D is perhaps TRBD2 (6 bases). The CDR3 loop spans 16 amino acids. V was trimmed by 1 base and J by 8 bases, leaving 17 bases between them. Germline V gene data show CDR1 as MNHEY and CDR2 as SVGAGI. The CDR3 protein is CASSYWRGRVPGELFF. In DNA, the CDR3 is TGTGCCAGCAGTTACTGGAGGGGCAGGGTCCCTGGGGAGCTGTTTTTT.

The V and J genes are TRBV11-2 and TRBJ1-2, with TRBD1 identical over 8 bases. The trim removed 5 bases at V and 0 bases at J, leaving 8 bases unmatched. The CDR3 loop spans 16 amino acids. Germline CDR1 and CDR2: SGHAT and FQNNGV. CDR3 loop: CASSPMTGVSNYGYTF. The CDR3 DNA reads TGTGCCAGCAGCCCCATGACAGGGGTCTCTAACTATGGCTACACCTTC.